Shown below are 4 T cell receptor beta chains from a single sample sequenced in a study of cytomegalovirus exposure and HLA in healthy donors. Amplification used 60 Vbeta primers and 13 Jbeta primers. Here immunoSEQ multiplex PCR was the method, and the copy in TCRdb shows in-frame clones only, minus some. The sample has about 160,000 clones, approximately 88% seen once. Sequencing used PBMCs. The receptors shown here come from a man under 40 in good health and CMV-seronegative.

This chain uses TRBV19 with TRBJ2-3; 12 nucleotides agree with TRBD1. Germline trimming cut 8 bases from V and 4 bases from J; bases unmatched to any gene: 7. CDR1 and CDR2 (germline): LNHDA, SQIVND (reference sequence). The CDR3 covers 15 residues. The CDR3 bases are TGTGCCAGTGACGGGACAGGGGGCCGGGCAGATACGCAGTATTTT. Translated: CASDGTGGRADTQYF.

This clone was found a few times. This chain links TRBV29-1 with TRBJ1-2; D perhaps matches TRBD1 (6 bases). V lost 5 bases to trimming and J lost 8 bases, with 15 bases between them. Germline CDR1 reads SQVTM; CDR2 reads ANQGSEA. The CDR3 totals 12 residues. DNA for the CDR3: TGCAGCGTTAGCCAACAGGGTTGGGGCTACACCTTC. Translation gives CSVSQQGWGYTF.

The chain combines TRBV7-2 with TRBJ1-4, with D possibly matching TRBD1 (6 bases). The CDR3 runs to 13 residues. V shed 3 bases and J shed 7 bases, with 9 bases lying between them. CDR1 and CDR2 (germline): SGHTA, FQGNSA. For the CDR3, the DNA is TGTGCCAGCAGCTTTAGGACAGCTGAAAAACTGTTTTTT. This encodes CASSFRTAEKLFF.

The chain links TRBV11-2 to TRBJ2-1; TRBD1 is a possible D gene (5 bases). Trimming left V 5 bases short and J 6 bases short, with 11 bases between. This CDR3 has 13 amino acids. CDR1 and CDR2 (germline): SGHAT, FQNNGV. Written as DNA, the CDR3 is TGTGCCAGCAGCCTCTCGACAGTCAATGAGCAGTTCTTC. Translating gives CASSLSTVNEQFF.